Listed below are T cell receptor beta chains from one sample, sequenced in a study of blood T cells in healthy people across ages. MiXCR was run by TCRdb on the 5' RACE reads, yielding one entry per CDR3 protein. The data hold roughly 2 million distinct CDR3 sequences, with approximately 50% observed a single time. The specimen sequenced was blood. These receptors originate from a woman aged 40 to 50 in good health. Both conserved end residues are part of each CDR3. D genes are given only for firm matches. Clone size is not always given. Where it is, it says once, few, many or a class for expanded clones.

clone_size cdr3_length j_call v_call d_call cdr3_nt cdr3_aa
few 13 TRBJ1-2 TRBV4-3 NA TGCGCCAGCAGCACAGACAGGTCTTGGGGCTACACCTTC CASSTDRSWGYTF
NA 16 TRBJ2-3 TRBV9 NA TGTGCCAGCAGCGTAGATGGGCGCTTGAGCACAGATACGCAGTATTTT CASSVDGRLSTDTQYF
NA 17 TRBJ2-5 TRBV20-1 NA TGCAGTACGAAAAACCGGGCTCAAGGGAGGCTCCAAGAGACCCAGTACTTC CSTKNRAQGRLQETQYF
few 17 TRBJ2-5 TRBV4-3 TRBD2 TGCGCCAGCAGCGAAGATCGGTGGGCGGGGGTCCAAGAGACCCAGTACTTC CASSEDRWAGVQETQYF
NA 14 TRBJ2-5 TRBV5-1 TRBD1 TGCGCCAGCAGCACGGGACAGGTCCAAGAGACCCAGTACTTC CASSTGQVQETQYF
NA 12 TRBJ2-5 TRBV6-5 NA TGTGCCAGCAGATCCCACCTGGGGACCCAGTACTTC CASRSHLGTQYF
few 15 TRBJ2-5 TRBV6-6 TRBD2 TGTGCCAGCAGGGGGACTAGCAAGTTCCAAGAGACCCAGTACTTC CASRGTSKFQETQYF
NA 13 TRBJ2-3 TRBV5-6 NA TGTGCCAGCAGCCTAGGGGACGGCGTATCGCAGTATTTT CASSLGDGVSQYF
few 14 TRBJ2-1 TRBV5-5 TRBD2 TGTGCCAGCAGCTCGAGTGGACTAGCGGGGGCGAAGTTCTTC CASSSSGLAGAKFF
NA 15 TRBJ2-1 TRBV7-2 NA TGTGTCAGCGGTGAGGGGGGACCCTCCTACAATGAGCAGTTCTTC CVSGEGGPSYNEQFF
NA 15 TRBJ2-5 TRBV7-2 NA TGTACCAGCAATATTGGGACAATGACGCAAGAGACCCAGTACTTC CTSNIGTMTQETQYF
NA 14 TRBJ1-5 TRBV7-2 NA TGTGCCAGCAGCTTAAAGGCCTCCAATCAGCCCCAGCATTTT CASSLKASNQPQHF
NA 16 TRBJ2-7 TRBV14 TRBD1 TGTGCCAGCGCAGGGGACAGGGGCCGCCTCTTCTACGAGCAGTACTTC CASAGDRGRLFYEQYF
few 13 TRBJ2-1 TRBV7-2 NA TGTGCCTCCAGGGAGTTAAGATACAATGAGCAGTTCTTC CASRELRYNEQFF
NA 16 TRBJ2-4 TRBV7-9 NA TGTGCCAGCAGCTTAGTTTGGGGTCCGGCCAAAAACATTCAGTACTTC CASSLVWGPAKNIQYF
NA 17 TRBJ2-3 TRBV27 TRBD2 TGTGCCAGCAGTTTAGTTCCTAGCGGGTCGGTGCGAGATACGCAGTATTTT CASSLVPSGSVRDTQYF
few 16 TRBJ2-6 TRBV18 NA TGTGCCAGCTCACCTGTTGGAGGGGCTGGGGCCAACGTCCTGACTTTC CASSPVGGAGANVLTF
NA 16 TRBJ2-5 TRBV5-1 NA TGCGCCAGCAGCTTGGGCCGGGGGACTTCACAAGAGACCCAGTACTTC CASSLGRGTSQETQYF
few 16 TRBJ2-1 TRBV5-1 TRBD2 TGCGCCAGCAGCTTGACGACGGGGGGGCTAGTGAATGAGCAGTTCTTC CASSLTTGGLVNEQFF
NA 12 TRBJ1-2 TRBV11-2 NA TGTGCCAGCAGCATGGCGGGGAATGGCTACACCTTC CASSMAGNGYTF
NA 15 TRBJ2-1 TRBV4-1 NA TGCGCCAGCAGCCAAGATTGGCTAGACTACAATGAGCAGTTCTTC CASSQDWLDYNEQFF
NA 14 TRBJ2-2 TRBV7-2 NA TGTGCCAGCAGCCACTATGGGAACACCGGGGAGCTGTTTTTT CASSHYGNTGELFF
few 12 TRBJ2-7 TRBV7-9 NA TGTGCCAGCAGCTCGGACAGACACGAGCAGTACTTC CASSSDRHEQYF
NA 16 TRBJ1-6 TRBV5-1 TRBD1 TGCGCCAGCAGCTCCGGTAGGACAGGCGATAATTCACCCCTCCACTTT CASSSGRTGDNSPLHF
NA 16 TRBJ2-7 TRBV24-1 TRBD1 TGTGCCACCAGTGACACCACGGGACAGGGCTCCTACGAGCAGTACTTC CATSDTTGQGSYEQYF
few 14 TRBJ1-4 TRBV5-1 TRBD1 TGCGCCAGCAGCTTAACAGGGGCAGGGGAAAAACTGTTTTTT CASSLTGAGEKLFF
NA 15 TRBJ2-4 TRBV9 NA TGTGCCAGCAGCGTAGTAGTAGGGGTCAAAAACATTCAGTACTTC CASSVVVGVKNIQYF
once 15 TRBJ2-1 TRBV7-2 NA TGTGCCAGCAGCTCAGGGGGGAGAGCTCGGGATGAGCAGTTCTTC CASSSGGRARDEQFF
NA 16 TRBJ2-1 TRBV4-1 NA TGCGCCAGCAGCCAAGGGGGCGGGGTGCCCTACAATGAGCAGTTCTTC CASSQGGGVPYNEQFF
NA 13 TRBJ1-2 TRBV7-9 TRBD1 TGTGCCAGCAGCGACCGGACAGGCGGAGGCTACACCTTC CASSDRTGGGYTF
NA 15 TRBJ2-1 TRBV25-1 TRBD1 TGTGCCAGCAGTGAGGGACAGGGGGCGAAGGGTGGGCAGTTCTTC CASSEGQGAKGGQFF
NA 15 TRBJ1-1 TRBV7-9 NA TGTGCCAGCAGCTTACTCGGGTTGGTGGGCACCGAAGCTTTCTTT CASSLLGLVGTEAFF
few 14 TRBJ2-7 TRBV5-1 TRBD1 TGCGCCAGCAGCATATCGGGACAGGTCTACGAGCAGTACTTC CASSISGQVYEQYF
NA 14 TRBJ1-5 TRBV28 NA TGTGCCAGCAGTTTTGGGACACTGAATCAGCCCCAGCATTTT CASSFGTLNQPQHF
NA 14 TRBJ2-1 TRBV5-1 TRBD1 TGCGCCAGCAGTAAGACAGGGTCTATCAATGAGCAGTTCTTC CASSKTGSINEQFF
NA 16 TRBJ1-2 TRBV9 NA TGTGCCAGCAGCGTAGTGGAGTGGGGGGTTAACTATGGCTACACCTTC CASSVVEWGVNYGYTF
NA 17 TRBJ2-6 TRBV6-6 NA TGTGCCAGCGTCGGGGCAGACTTAGGCTCTGGGGCCAACGTCCTGACTTTC CASVGADLGSGANVLTF
NA 16 TRBJ2-1 TRBV2 TRBD1 TGTGCCAGCAAATCCGGGACAGCCGACTCCTACAATGAGCAGTTCTTC CASKSGTADSYNEQFF
many 12 TRBJ2-6 TRBV4-2 NA TGTGCCAGCAGCCAGGGGGCCAACGTCCTGACTTTC CASSQGANVLTF
NA 14 TRBJ1-2 TRBV9 TRBD1 TGTGCCAGCATCCGGACAGGGGGCTCTTATGGCTACACCTTC CASIRTGGSYGYTF